Presented here are 9 T cell receptor beta chains from one specimen sequenced in a study of T cell responses to AZD1222 COVID-19 vaccine. TCRdb's copy holds only in-frame clones and misses some; the assay was immunoSEQ multiplex PCR. The sample consists of 180,000 or so clones, about 95% of them appearing once. Sequenced material: peripheral blood, taken on day 0 of AZD1222 vaccination. The source is an adult in good health.

V is TRBV30 and J is TRBJ1-1; D gene ambiguous. The CDR3 contains 12 residues. The germline V gene has CDR1 GTSNPN and CDR2 SVGIG (reference sequence). The V end was cut by 1 base, the J end by 1 base, with 4 bases between. CDR3 protein: CAWSDPNTEAFF. The CDR3 DNA reads TGTGCCTGGAGTGATCCGAACACTGAAGCTTTCTTT.

The chain combines TRBV20-1 with TRBJ2-1, with 12 positions matching TRBD2. Germline CDR1 and CDR2: DFQATT and SNEGSKA (reference sequence). Unmatched junction bases numbered 10, after V lost 3 bases and J lost 4 bases. The CDR3 extends over 17 amino acids. The CDR3 bases are TGCAGTGCTAGTTCTCGGACTAGCGGGATATCGTACAATGAGCAGTTCTTC. It yields the protein CSASSRTSGISYNEQFF.

The gene calls are TRBV3-1 (or the pseudogene TRBV3-2) and TRBJ2-5; D is unresolved. Trimming pared 5 bases from V and 1 base from J, leaving 8 bases between. CDR1 LGHDT and CDR2 YNNKEL come from the germline V gene (reference sequence). This CDR3 is 13 amino acids long. DNA for the CDR3: TGTGCCAGCAGCTACCTGCGCCAAGAGACCCAGTACTTC. It yields the protein CASSYLRQETQYF.

This chain connects TRBV27 to TRBJ2-7; perhaps TRBD2 as D (6 bases). This CDR3 has 14 residues. CDR1 and CDR2 (germline): MNHEY, SMNVEV (reference sequence). V shed 4 bases and J shed 7 bases, with 17 bases lying between them. CDR3: CASSWAGGFLEQYF. CDR3 DNA sequence: TGTGCCAGCAGTTGGGCAGGAGGGTTTTTGGAGCAGTACTTC.

The gene calls are TRBV24-1 and TRBJ2-5; possibly TRBD1 for D (5 bases). The germline gives CDR1 KGHDR, CDR2 SFDVKD. V lost 0 bases and J 4 bases, leaving 11 bases between the germline ends. The CDR3 is made up of 15 amino acids. CDR3 in amino acids: CATSDLTGWGETQYF. The CDR3, as DNA: TGTGCCACCAGTGATTTGACAGGTTGGGGAGAGACCCAGTACTTC.

The chain uses TRBV5-1 and TRBJ1-4; D not certain. V was clipped by 2 bases and J by 7 bases, with 12 bases between them. CDR1 and CDR2 from the germline V gene are SGHRS and YFSETQ. This CDR3 is built from 14 residues. The CDR3 loop is CASSFAPATEKLFF. DNA for the CDR3: TGCGCCAGCAGCTTTGCGCCCGCCACTGAAAAACTGTTTTTT.

The chain combines TRBV2 with TRBJ1-6, with 7 bases identical to TRBD1. This CDR3 has 16 amino acids. Germline V gives CDR1 SNHLY, CDR2 FYNNEI. V was pared by 6 bases and J by 7 bases, with 12 bases of the junction left unmatched. CDR3 sequence (DNA): TGTGCCAGCAGAGGCCAGGGGGGCTTTTCCAATTCACCCCTCCACTTT. This encodes CASRGQGGFSNSPLHF.

The chain carries TRBV6-5 and TRBJ1-5; 7 positions match TRBD1. Germline V CDR1 and CDR2: MNHEY, SVGAGI. J lost 0 bases, V lost 6 bases, and 5 bases had no gene match. The CDR3 sequence is 15 residues long. DNA of the CDR3: TGTGCCAGCAGACTGCAGGGGGATAGCAATCAGCCCCAGCATTTT. Its translation: CASRLQGDSNQPQHF.

CDR3 amino acids: CASSYRGFEAFF. The CDR3 nucleotides read TGTGCCAGCAGTTATCGGGGATTCGAAGCTTTCTTT. This sequence joins TRBV6-5 and TRBJ1-1; D gene unclear. V was cut by 3 bases and J by 8 bases, with 10 bases left in between. The CDR3 contains 12 residues. Germline V gives CDR1 MNHEY, CDR2 SVGAGI.